These 3 T cell receptor beta chains were sequenced from one sample in a study of radiation and T cells in renal cell carcinoma. This table comes from immunoSEQ multiplex PCR, and its TCRdb copy is limited to in-frame clones, with some not included. The table lists roughly 75,000 clones, 82% of them singletons. Time point: blood 2 weeks post-SBRT. Described treatment: 15 Gy SBRT to primary tumor, nephrectomy 4 weeks later. Source: blood, taken from a patient whose treatment included radiotherapy and nephrectomy. The receptors were gathered from a man in his fifties or sixties with renal cell carcinoma.

The J gene is TRBJ2-2, the V gene TRBV2, with TRBD1 as a possible D gene (5 bases). V dropped 5 bases and J dropped 6 bases, with 7 bases sitting between them. The V gene's germline CDR1 is SNHLY and CDR2 FYNNEI. The CDR3 has 12 residues. CDR3 residues: CASSRQPGELFF. The CDR3 coding sequence is TGTGCCAGCAGTCGACAGCCCGGGGAGCTGTTTTTT.

This sequence joins TRBV4-1 and TRBJ2-7, with 8 bases aligning to TRBD1. Germline V gives CDR1 MGHRA, CDR2 YSYEKL. The CDR3 has 14 residues. V lost 2 bases to trimming and J lost 3 bases; unmatched junction nucleotides: 3. CDR3 coding DNA: TGCGCCAGCAGCCAATACAGGGGGGACTACGAGCAGTACTTC. Amino acids: CASSQYRGDYEQYF.

The gene calls are TRBV19 and TRBJ2-5, with D possibly matching TRBD1 (6 bases). The germline V gene has CDR1 LNHDA and CDR2 SQIVND (reference sequence). The CDR3 totals 18 residues. V lost 3 bases and J 0 bases, leaving 20 bases between the germline ends. CDR3 sequence reads: CASSMGFRFGQYQETQYF. The CDR3 DNA is TGTGCCAGTAGTATGGGGTTTAGATTCGGACAGTACCAAGAGACCCAGTACTTC.